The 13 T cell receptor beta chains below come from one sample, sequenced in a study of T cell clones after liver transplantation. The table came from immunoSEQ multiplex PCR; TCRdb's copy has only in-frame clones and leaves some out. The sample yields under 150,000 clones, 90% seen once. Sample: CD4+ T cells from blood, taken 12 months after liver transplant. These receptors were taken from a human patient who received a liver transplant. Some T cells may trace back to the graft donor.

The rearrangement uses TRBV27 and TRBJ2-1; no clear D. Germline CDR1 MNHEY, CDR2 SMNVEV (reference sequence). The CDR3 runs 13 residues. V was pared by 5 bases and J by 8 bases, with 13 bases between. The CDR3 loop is CASSQQEGHEQFF. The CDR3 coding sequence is TGTGCCAGCAGTCAGCAGGAAGGACATGAGCAGTTCTTC.

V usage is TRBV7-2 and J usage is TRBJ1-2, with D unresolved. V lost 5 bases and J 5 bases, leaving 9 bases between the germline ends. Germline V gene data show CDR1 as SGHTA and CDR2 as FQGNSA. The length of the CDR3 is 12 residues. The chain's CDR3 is CASSLLEYGYTF. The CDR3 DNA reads TGTGCCAGCAGCCTCCTTGAATATGGCTACACCTTC.

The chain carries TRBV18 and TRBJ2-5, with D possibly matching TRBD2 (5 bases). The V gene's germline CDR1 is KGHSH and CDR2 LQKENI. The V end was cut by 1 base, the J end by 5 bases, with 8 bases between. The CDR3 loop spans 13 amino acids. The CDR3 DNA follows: TGTGCCAGCTCACCACAGAGGGTTGAGACCCAGTACTTC. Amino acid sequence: CASSPQRVETQYF.

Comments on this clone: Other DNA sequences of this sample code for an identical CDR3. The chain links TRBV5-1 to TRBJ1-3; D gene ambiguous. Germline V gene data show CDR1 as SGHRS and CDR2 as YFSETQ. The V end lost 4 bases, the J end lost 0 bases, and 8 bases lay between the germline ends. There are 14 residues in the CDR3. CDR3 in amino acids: CASSLDGSGNTIYF. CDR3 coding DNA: TGCGCCAGCAGCCTGGACGGCTCTGGAAACACCATATATTTT.

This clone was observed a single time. CDR3 residues: CASGGLAGYNEQFF. CDR3 nucleotide sequence: TGTGCCAGTGGGGGACTAGCGGGTTACAATGAGCAGTTCTTC. The rearrangement joins TRBV28 to TRBJ2-1, with 12 bases aligning to TRBD2. The CDR3 is 14 residues long. V was pared by 9 bases and J by 4 bases, with 4 bases of the junction left unmatched. The germline V gene has CDR1 MDHEN and CDR2 SYDVKM.

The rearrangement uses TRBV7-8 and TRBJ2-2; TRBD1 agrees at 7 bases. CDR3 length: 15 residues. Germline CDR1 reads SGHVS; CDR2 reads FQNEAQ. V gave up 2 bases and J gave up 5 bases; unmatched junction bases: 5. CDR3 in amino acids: CASSLRQGDTGELFF. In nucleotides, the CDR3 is TGTGCCAGCAGCTTAAGACAGGGAGATACCGGGGAGCTGTTTTTT.

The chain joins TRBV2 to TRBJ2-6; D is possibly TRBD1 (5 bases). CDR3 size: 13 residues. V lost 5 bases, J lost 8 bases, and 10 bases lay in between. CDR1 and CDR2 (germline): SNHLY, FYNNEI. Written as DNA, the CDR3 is TGTGCCAGCAGTCTGACAGTTTCCAACGTCCTGACTTTC. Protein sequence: CASSLTVSNVLTF.

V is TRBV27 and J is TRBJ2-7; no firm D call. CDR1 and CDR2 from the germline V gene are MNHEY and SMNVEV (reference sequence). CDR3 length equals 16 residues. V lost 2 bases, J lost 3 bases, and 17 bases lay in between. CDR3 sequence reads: CASSLGLGSESYEQYF. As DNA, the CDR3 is TGTGCCAGCAGTTTAGGTCTAGGCTCAGAAAGCTACGAGCAGTACTTC.

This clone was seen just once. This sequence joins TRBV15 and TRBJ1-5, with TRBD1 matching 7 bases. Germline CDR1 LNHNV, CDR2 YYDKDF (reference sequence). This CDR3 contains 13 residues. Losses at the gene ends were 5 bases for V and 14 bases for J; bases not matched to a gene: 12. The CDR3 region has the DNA TGTGCCACCAGCGGATGGGACAGACTGAAAGAGCATTTT. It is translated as CATSGWDRLKEHF.

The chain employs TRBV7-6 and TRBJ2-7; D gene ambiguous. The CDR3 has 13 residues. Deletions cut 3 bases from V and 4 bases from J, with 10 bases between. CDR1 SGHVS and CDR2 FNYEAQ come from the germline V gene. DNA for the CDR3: TGTGCCAGCAGCTTTTCTGAGGCTTACGAGCAGTACTTC. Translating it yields CASSFSEAYEQYF.

The CDR3 loop is CASSLLAGANANTGELFF. As DNA, the CDR3 is TGCGCCAGCAGCTTACTAGCGGGAGCCAACGCGAACACCGGGGAGCTGTTTTTT. This chain joins TRBV5-1 and TRBJ2-2; 11 bases fit TRBD2. Germline lookup yields CDR1 SGHRS and CDR2 YFSETQ. V lost 2 bases and J lost 0; bases outside the gene matches: 6. This CDR3 has 18 amino acids.

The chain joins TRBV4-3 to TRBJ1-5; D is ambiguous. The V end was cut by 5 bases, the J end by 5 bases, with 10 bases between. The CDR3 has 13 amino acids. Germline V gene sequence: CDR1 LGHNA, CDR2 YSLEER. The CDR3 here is CASSRVRYQPQHF. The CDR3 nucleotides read TGCGCCAGCAGCAGGGTCAGATATCAGCCCCAGCATTTT.

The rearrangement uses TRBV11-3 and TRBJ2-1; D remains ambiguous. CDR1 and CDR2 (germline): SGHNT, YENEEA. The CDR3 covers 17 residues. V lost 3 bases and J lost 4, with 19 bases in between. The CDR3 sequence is CASSFTTGPKLYNEQFF. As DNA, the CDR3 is TGTGCCAGCAGCTTTACGACGGGTCCTAAACTTTACAATGAGCAGTTCTTC.